What follows are 24 T cell receptor beta chains derived from one specimen sequenced in a study of control samples from healthy donors and cancer patients. Generated by immunoSEQ multiplex PCR, the TCRdb table keeps only in-frame clones and is missing some. The sample shows some 76,000 clones, roughly 86% of them seen only once. The source material was PBMCs. Source of these receptors: a man in his fifties or sixties with lung cancer.

This rearrangement joins TRBV5-1 to TRBJ1-3, with D uncertain. V was clipped by 0 bases and J by 7 bases, with 8 bases between them. The germline gives CDR1 SGHRS, CDR2 YFSETQ. The CDR3 length is 13 residues. The CDR3 loop reads CASSLEDRNTIYF. The DNA for the CDR3 is TGCGCCAGCAGCTTGGAGGATCGGAACACCATATATTTT.

This chain uses TRBV9 with TRBJ1-1; D is unclear. V was clipped by 3 bases and J by 8 bases, with 20 bases between them. The CDR3 is 15 residues long. Germline V gives CDR1 SGDLS, CDR2 YYNGEE. The CDR3 DNA reads TGTGCCAGCAGCGCCTCGGACTGGCAGAATTCAGAAGCTTTCTTT. Its protein is CASSASDWQNSEAFF.

The chain carries TRBV6-5 and TRBJ2-1; D perhaps matches TRBD1 (5 bases). V shed 1 base and J shed 5 bases, with 12 bases lying between them. Germline V lookup: CDR1 MNHEY, CDR2 SVGAGI. The CDR3 consists of 15 residues. For the CDR3, the DNA is TGTGCCAGCAGTTACTTACCCGACAGCCACAATGAGCAGTTCTTC. Amino acid sequence: CASSYLPDSHNEQFF.

The chain links TRBV2 to TRBJ1-4; 8 bases match TRBD1. V dropped 8 bases and J dropped 3; count of bases not matched to a gene: 2. CDR3 size: 13 residues. CDR1 and CDR2 from the germline V gene are SNHLY and FYNNEI. CDR3 sequence reads: CASLQGANEKLFF. The CDR3 region has the DNA TGTGCCAGCCTACAGGGGGCTAATGAAAAACTGTTTTTT.

The rearrangement uses TRBV15 and TRBJ2-1, with D hard to call. The CDR3 length is 17 residues. The V gene lost 3 bases and the J gene lost 6 bases, with 21 bases spanning the gap. Per germline, CDR1 LNHNV and CDR2 YYDKDF (reference sequence). CDR3 sequence reads: CATSRAPQSLMGNEQFF. DNA of the CDR3: TGTGCCACCAGCAGGGCTCCACAGTCGTTAATGGGCAATGAGCAGTTCTTC.

The V call is TRBV7-9, the J call TRBJ1-2; D not certain. This CDR3 has 14 amino acids. From germline, CDR1 is SEHNR and CDR2 FQNEAQ (reference sequence). The V end was cut by 0 bases, the J end by 0 bases, with 5 bases between. Written as DNA, the CDR3 is TGTGCCAGCAGCTTAGCGCAGGCTAACTATGGCTACACCTTC. This sequence encodes CASSLAQANYGYTF.

The chain's CDR3 is CAWSVSGLKVFYEQYF. For the CDR3, the DNA is TGTGCCTGGAGTGTGTCGGGACTTAAAGTGTTTTACGAGCAGTACTTC. This chain links TRBV30 with TRBJ2-7, with a tentative D call TRBD2 (6 bases). V dropped 0 bases and J dropped 4 bases, with 19 bases sitting between them. The CDR3 has 16 amino acids. The germline V gene has CDR1 GTSNPN and CDR2 SVGIG (reference sequence).

The chain recombines TRBV4-1 with TRBJ2-2; no reliable D call. CDR1 is MGHRA, CDR2 YSYEKL, per germline. V was clipped by 0 bases and J by 1 base, with 9 bases between them. This CDR3 region has 16 residues. Written as DNA, the CDR3 is TGCGCCAGCAGCCAAGAAGGCCTACAGAACACCGGGGAGCTGTTTTTT. Its translation is CASSQEGLQNTGELFF.

This clone was detected only a few times. The CDR3 reads CAWSRNTEAFF. The CDR3 bases are TGTGCCTGGAGTAGGAACACTGAAGCTTTCTTT. The rearrangement uses TRBV30 and TRBJ1-1, with D unresolved. This CDR3 contains 11 residues. In germline, CDR1 is GTSNPN, CDR2 SVGIG (reference sequence). Trimming stripped 2 bases from V and 1 base from J, with 2 bases between.

The V gene is TRBV18, the J gene TRBJ2-5, with 8 bases fitting TRBD1. The V gene end was trimmed by 3 bases and the J gene end by 5 bases; junction bases not matched to a gene: 11. In germline, CDR1 is KGHSH, CDR2 LQKENI. The CDR3 covers 16 residues. CDR3 sequence reads: CASSPLTGDKMETQYF. The CDR3 DNA reads as TGTGCCAGCTCACCCCTGACAGGGGATAAAATGGAGACCCAGTACTTC.

The rearrangement links TRBV9 to TRBJ2-2; 12 bases agree with TRBD1. Germline V gene data show CDR1 as SGDLS and CDR2 as YYNGEE. The CDR3 is made up of 17 amino acids. With V trimmed by 3 bases and J by 9 bases, 12 bases remained unmatched. The CDR3 is CASSGPSRDRGRRELFF. The CDR3, as DNA: TGTGCCAGCAGCGGACCTTCCCGGGACAGGGGGCGCAGGGAGCTGTTTTTT.

This clone was counted between two and nine times. The chain has TRBV6-4 and TRBJ2-1, with TRBD2 matching over 9 bases. Trimming cost V 3 bases and J 5 bases; bases outside gene matches: 5. Germline V gene lookup returns CDR1 MRHNA and CDR2 SNTAGT. There are 15 residues in the CDR3. CDR3 DNA sequence: TGTGCCAGCAGTGAGGGCGCTAGCGGGGACAATGAGCAGTTCTTC. Translation gives CASSEGASGDNEQFF.

V and J are TRBV6-1 and TRBJ2-7, with a tentative D call TRBD1 (6 bases). CDR1 and CDR2 (germline): MNHNS, SASEGT. The V end was cut by 3 bases, the J end by 3 bases, with 9 bases between. CDR3 length: 13 residues. CDR3 DNA: TGTGCCAGCAGTGAGCACAGGGACTACGAGCAGTACGTC. Translated: CASSEHRDYEQYV.

The chain combines TRBV6-5 with TRBJ1-1, with 7 bases lining up with TRBD1. CDR1 MNHEY and CDR2 SVGAGI come from the germline V gene. CDR3 length: 13 residues. Trimming took 5 bases from V and 4 from J; bases not matched to a gene: 4. Here the CDR3 DNA reads TGTGCCAGCAGTCCAGGGGGGAGCACTGAAGCTTTCTTT. Amino acid sequence: CASSPGGSTEAFF.

The chain employs TRBV4-2 and TRBJ2-3; D is undetermined. Looked up from germline, CDR1 is LGHNA and CDR2 is YNFKEQ. Between the trimmed V and J ends, which lost 0 bases and 5 bases, there was a span of 6 bases. The length of the CDR3 is 13 residues. This CDR3 reads CASSQDIGDTQYF. The CDR3 region has the DNA TGTGCCAGCAGCCAAGATATTGGAGATACGCAGTATTTT.

The chain recombines TRBV24-1 with TRBJ1-2; 8 bases fit TRBD1. There are 16 residues in the CDR3. V dropped 4 bases and J dropped 2; count of bases not matched to a gene: 8. Per germline, CDR1 KGHDR and CDR2 SFDVKD. The CDR3, as DNA: TGTGCCACCAGTGACGCCTTCGGGACAGGAAACTATGGCTACACCTTC. Its protein product is CATSDAFGTGNYGYTF.

In regard to this clone: At one boundary the junction diverges from the germline segment, which might be a read error. V usage is TRBV15 and J usage is TRBJ2-2, with TRBD2 matching 11 bases. The CDR3 is 21 residues long. CDR1 LNHNV and CDR2 YYDKDF come from the germline V gene (reference sequence). CDR3 DNA sequence: TGTGCCACCAGCAGAGATTTTTCGCCTAGCGGGGGGTCCTACGAACACCGGGGAGCTGTTTTT. Translating it yields CATSRDFSPSGGSYEHRGAVF. Looking up the rest from reference TRBV15 and TRBJ2-2 gives the full variable domain: DAMVIQNPRYQVTQFGKPVTLSCSQTLNHNVMYWYQQKSSQAPKLLFHYYDKDFNNEADTPDNFQSRRPNTSFCFLDIRSPGLGDTAMYLCATSRDFSPSGGSYEHRGAVFGEGSRLTVL.

This chain links TRBV24-1 with TRBJ2-1, with 7 bases aligning to TRBD1. Germline loops: CDR1 KGHDR, CDR2 SFDVKD. CDR3 length: 15 residues. With V trimmed by 3 bases and J by 5 bases, 6 bases remained unmatched. CDR3 sequence reads: CATSDPGTADNEQFF. The CDR3, as DNA: TGTGCCACCAGTGATCCCGGGACAGCAGACAATGAGCAGTTCTTC.

The gene calls are TRBV10-1 and TRBJ2-7; 7 bases fit TRBD2. From germline, CDR1 is WNHNN and CDR2 SYGVQD (reference sequence). CDR3 length: 14 residues. J gave up 3 bases and V 5 bases, and 7 bases lay outside the gene matches. In DNA form, the CDR3 reads TGCGCCAGCAGTTTTAAAGGGGACTACTACGAGCAGTACGTC. Residues: CASSFKGDYYEQYV.

The chain has TRBV7-9 and TRBJ2-2; 10 bases align to TRBD1. Losses at the gene ends were 8 bases for V and 4 bases for J; bases not matched to a gene: 19. This CDR3 has 19 amino acids. CDR1 and CDR2 from the germline V gene are SEHNR and FQNEAQ (reference sequence). This CDR3 reads CASPLSLLRDRGITGELFF. In DNA, the CDR3 is TGTGCCAGCCCGTTATCCCTACTCCGGGACAGGGGAATCACCGGGGAGCTGTTTTTT. Looking up the rest from reference TRBV7-9 and TRBJ2-2 gives the full variable domain: DTGVSQNPRHKITKRGQNVTFRCDPISEHNRLYWYRQTLGQGPEFLTYFQNEAQLEKSRLLSDRFSAERPKGSFSTLEIQRTEQGDSAMYLCASPLSLLRDRGITGELFFGEGSRLTVL.

The V call is TRBV7-3, the J call TRBJ2-1; D possibly corresponds to TRBD2 (5 bases). This CDR3 has 15 amino acids. Germline loops: CDR1 SGHTA, CDR2 FQGTGA. Trimming removed 5 bases from V and 3 bases from J, with 14 bases in between. The CDR3 reads CASSPQPGNYNEQFF. The CDR3 coding sequence is TGTGCCAGCAGCCCCCAGCCGGGAAACTACAATGAGCAGTTCTTC.

The chain recombines TRBV6-5 with TRBJ2-6; no firm D call. V was cut by 10 bases and J by 0 bases, with 13 bases left in between. The CDR3 contains 15 residues. Per the germline V gene, CDR1 is MNHEY and CDR2 is SVGAGI. The CDR3 DNA reads as TGTGCCACTCAAGGTGGTCGCTCTGGGGCCAACGTCCTGACTTTC. Its protein product is CATQGGRSGANVLTF.

The rearrangement joins TRBV27 to TRBJ1-6; D gene ambiguous. The CDR3 sequence is 15 residues long. V lost 3 bases and J 4 bases, leaving 10 bases between the germline ends. Looked up from germline, CDR1 is MNHEY and CDR2 is SMNVEV (reference sequence). CDR3 in amino acids: CASSFRAAYNSPLHF. The CDR3 nucleotides are TGTGCCAGCAGTTTTCGTGCAGCATATAATTCACCCCTCCACTTT.

The table lists this clone with a count of one. The chain employs TRBV7-3 and TRBJ2-7, with a possible D match to TRBD2 (6 bases). The length of the CDR3 is 13 residues. Germline CDR1 and CDR2: SGHTA and FQGTGA. Trimming stripped 5 bases from V and 3 bases from J, with 11 bases between. The CDR3 sequence is CASSIGRSYEQYV. CDR3 nucleotide sequence: TGTGCCAGCAGCATCGGGAGAAGCTACGAGCAGTACGTC.